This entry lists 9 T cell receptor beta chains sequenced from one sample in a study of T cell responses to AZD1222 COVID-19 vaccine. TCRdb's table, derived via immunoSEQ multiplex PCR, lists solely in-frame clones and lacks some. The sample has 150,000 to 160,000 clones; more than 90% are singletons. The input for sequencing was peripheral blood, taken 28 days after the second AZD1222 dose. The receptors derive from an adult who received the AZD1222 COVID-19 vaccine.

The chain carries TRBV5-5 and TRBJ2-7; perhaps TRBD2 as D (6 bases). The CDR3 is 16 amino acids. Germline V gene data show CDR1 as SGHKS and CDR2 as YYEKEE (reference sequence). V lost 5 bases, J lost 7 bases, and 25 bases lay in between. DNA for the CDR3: TGTGCCAGCAGGCCGACTAGATCACCCTCACCGCGGGAGCAGTACTTC. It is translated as CASRPTRSPSPREQYF.

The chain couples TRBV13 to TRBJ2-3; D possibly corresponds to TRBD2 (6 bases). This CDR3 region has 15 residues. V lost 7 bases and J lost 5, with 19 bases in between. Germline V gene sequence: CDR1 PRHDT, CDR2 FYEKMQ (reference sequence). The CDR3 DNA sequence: TGTGCCAGCACCACATCGGGGGTTCAGGGAGATACGCAGTATTTT. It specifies CASTTSGVQGDTQYF. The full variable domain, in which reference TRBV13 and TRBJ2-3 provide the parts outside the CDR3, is AAGVIQSPRHLIKEKRETATLKCYPIPRHDTVYWYQQGPGQDPQFLISFYEKMQSDKGSIPDRFSAQQFSDYHSELNMSSLELGDSALYFCASTTSGVQGDTQYFGPGTRLTVL.

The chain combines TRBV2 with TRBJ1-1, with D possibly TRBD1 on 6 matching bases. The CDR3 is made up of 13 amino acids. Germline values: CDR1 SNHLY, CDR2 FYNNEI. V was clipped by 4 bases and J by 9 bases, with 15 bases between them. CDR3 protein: CASSADGQLKAFF. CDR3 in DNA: TGTGCCAGCAGTGCGGATGGACAGCTTAAAGCTTTCTTT.

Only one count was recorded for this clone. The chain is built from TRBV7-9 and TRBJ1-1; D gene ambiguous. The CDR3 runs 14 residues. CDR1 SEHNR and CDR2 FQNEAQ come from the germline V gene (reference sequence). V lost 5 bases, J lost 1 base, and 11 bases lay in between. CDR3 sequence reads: CASSPGLGNTEAFF. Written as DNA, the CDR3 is TGTGCCAGCAGCCCCGGGCTGGGGAACACTGAAGCTTTCTTT.

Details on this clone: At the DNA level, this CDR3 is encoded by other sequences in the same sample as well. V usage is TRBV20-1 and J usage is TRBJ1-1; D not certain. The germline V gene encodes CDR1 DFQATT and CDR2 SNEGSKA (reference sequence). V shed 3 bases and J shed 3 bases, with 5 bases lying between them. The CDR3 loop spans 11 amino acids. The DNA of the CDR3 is TGCAGTGCTAGGGACTACACTGAAGCTTTCTTT. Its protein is CSARDYTEAFF.

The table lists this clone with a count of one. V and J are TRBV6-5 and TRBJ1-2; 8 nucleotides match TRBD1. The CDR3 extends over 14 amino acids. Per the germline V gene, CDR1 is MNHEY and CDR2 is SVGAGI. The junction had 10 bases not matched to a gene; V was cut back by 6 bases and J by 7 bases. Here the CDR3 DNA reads TGTGCCAGCAGCGGGGGGTGGACAGGGTTTGGCTACACCTTC. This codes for CASSGGWTGFGYTF.

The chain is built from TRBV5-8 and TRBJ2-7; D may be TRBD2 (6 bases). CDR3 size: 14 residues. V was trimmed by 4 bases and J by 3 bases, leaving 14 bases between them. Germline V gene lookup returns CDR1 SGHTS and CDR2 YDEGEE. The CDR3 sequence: CASSPLGSGYEQYF. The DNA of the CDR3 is TGTGCCAGCAGCCCCCTTGGTAGCGGCTACGAGCAGTACTTC.

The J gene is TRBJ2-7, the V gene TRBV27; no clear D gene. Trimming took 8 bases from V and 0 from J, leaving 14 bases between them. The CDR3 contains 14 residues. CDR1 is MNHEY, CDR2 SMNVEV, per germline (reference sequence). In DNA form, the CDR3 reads TGTGCCAGCCGAAAAACCGGCAGCTCCTACGAGCAGTACTTC. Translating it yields CASRKTGSSYEQYF.

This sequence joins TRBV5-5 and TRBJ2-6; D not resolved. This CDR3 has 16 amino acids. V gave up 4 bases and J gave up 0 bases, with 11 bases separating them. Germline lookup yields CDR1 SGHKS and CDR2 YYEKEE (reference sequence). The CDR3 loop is CASSLTVISGANVLTF. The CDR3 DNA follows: TGTGCCAGCAGCCTAACCGTAATCTCTGGGGCCAACGTCCTGACTTTC. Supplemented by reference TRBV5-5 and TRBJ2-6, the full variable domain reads DAGVTQSPTHLIKTRGQQVTLRCSPISGHKSVSWYQQVLGQGPQFIFQYYEKEERGRGNFPDRFSARQFPNYSSELNVNALLLGDSALYLCASSLTVISGANVLTFGAGSRLTVL.